The 9 T cell receptor beta chains below were found in one sample sequenced in a study of blood T cells in healthy people across ages. A sample-barcoded 5' primer and a J-beta primer mix were used in a second PCR of roughly 6 to 11 cycles. TCRdb recomputed calls from the 5' RACE reads with MiXCR, one row per CDR3 protein. The repertoire holds about 1.6 million distinct CDR3 sequences, around 36% seen once, with about 11% in the top ten. Sequenced input: blood. The receptors were gathered from a woman in her 30s in good health.

This clonotype was seen once. This chain connects TRBV20-1 to TRBJ2-1, with 8 nucleotides matching TRBD2. CDR3 length: 14 amino acids. J gave up 9 bases and V 1 base, and 8 bases lay outside the gene matches. CDR1 and CDR2 from the germline V gene are DFQATT and SNEGSKA (reference sequence). The CDR3 loop reads CSARVVAGPSEQFF. CDR3 in DNA: TGCAGTGCTAGAGTAGTAGCGGGACCCAGTGAGCAGTTCTTC.

The chain couples TRBV9 to TRBJ2-7, with D uncertain. Trimming stripped 0 bases from V and 5 bases from J, with 15 bases between. The CDR3 has 15 residues. Germline CDR1 and CDR2: SGDLS and YYNGEE. CDR3 loop: CASSVGVAWTDEQYF. The CDR3 nucleotides are TGTGCCAGCAGCGTAGGGGTCGCGTGGACGGACGAGCAGTACTTC.

This chain connects TRBV2 to TRBJ2-7, with D perhaps assigned TRBD1 or TRBD2 (5 bases each). In germline, CDR1 is SNHLY, CDR2 FYNNEI. This CDR3 comprises 15 residues. The germline V and J ends were trimmed by 6 bases and 1 base, with 16 bases remaining between them. The CDR3: CASRPPPGPSYEQYF. The CDR3 nucleotides are TGTGCCAGCAGACCCCCCCCGGGGCCTTCCTACGAGCAGTACTTC.

This clonotype was recorded a few times. V gene TRBV7-2 combines with J gene TRBJ2-1; TRBD2 matches at 7 bases. Unmatched junction bases numbered 4, after V lost 4 bases and J lost 1 base. The CDR3 contains 15 residues. CDR1 is SGHTA, CDR2 FQGNSA, per germline. The CDR3, as DNA: TGTGCCAGCAGCTGGACTAGTACGTCCTACAATGAGCAGTTCTTC. Encoded protein: CASSWTSTSYNEQFF.

The genes are TRBV4-1 and TRBJ2-6, with D maybe TRBD1 (6 bases). The V end was cut by 0 bases, the J end by 4 bases, with 10 bases between. Germline CDR1 is MGHRA and CDR2 is YSYEKL. The CDR3 totals 16 residues. CDR3 in amino acids: CASSQDTGLGANVLTF. CDR3 sequence (DNA): TGCGCCAGCAGCCAAGATACAGGGTTAGGGGCCAACGTCCTGACTTTC.

This clonotype was recorded many times. The V call is TRBV5-1, the J call TRBJ2-7; 12 positions match TRBD2. The CDR3 is 14 amino acids. Germline CDR1 and CDR2: SGHRS and YFSETQ. V shed 0 bases, J shed 6 bases, and the junction held 1 base outside the gene matches. CDR3 DNA sequence: TGCGCCAGCAGCTTGGCGACTAGCGGGGGCGAGCAGTACTTC. Amino acid sequence: CASSLATSGGEQYF.

This clonotype has at least ten counts. CDR3 coding DNA: TGTGCCAGCAGCCTTAGCGGGGGCTCCTACAATGAGCAGTTCTTC. Protein: CASSLSGGSYNEQFF. The rearrangement links TRBV12-3 or TRBV12-4 to TRBJ2-1, with TRBD2 matching over 9 bases. The CDR3 is 15 residues long. The V and J ends lost 6 bases and 0 bases, in that order; junction bases with no gene match: 3.

The CDR3 DNA reads as TGTGCCAGCAGTGAAGACTCGGGAGACCCGTGGGAAAAACTGTTTTTT. It codes for CASSEDSGDPWEKLFF. This chain joins TRBV6-1 and TRBJ1-4; D gene unclear. Germline CDR1 is MNHNS and CDR2 is SASEGT. The germline V and J ends were trimmed by 1 base and 8 bases, with 17 bases remaining between them. This CDR3 comprises 16 residues.

This clonotype was picked up many times. This chain links TRBV4-1 with TRBJ2-1; 12 positions match TRBD2. Trimming cost V 5 bases and J 9 bases; bases outside gene matches: 11. Germline loops: CDR1 MGHRA, CDR2 YSYEKL. The CDR3 contains 16 residues. The CDR3 DNA follows: TGCGCCAGCAGCAAAACTAGCGGGGGGTCTTGGGGTGAGCAGTTCTTC. Residues: CASSKTSGGSWGEQFF.